Below are 17 T cell receptor beta chains sequenced from a single sample in a study of cytomegalovirus exposure and HLA in healthy donors. TCRdb's table, derived via immunoSEQ multiplex PCR, lists solely in-frame clones and lacks some. The table has about 350,000 clones, about 85% seen once; the top ten hold 0.95% to 1.5%. Sequencing was done on a sample of PBMCs. Every receptor here comes from a woman in her thirties in good health and CMV-seropositive.

The CDR3 DNA follows: TGTGCCAGCAGTGCCTGGACAGGGCGGGAGACCCAGTACTTC. Encoded protein: CASSAWTGRETQYF. V usage is TRBV28 and J usage is TRBJ2-5; 8 bases line up with TRBD1. Germline CDR1 is MDHEN and CDR2 is SYDVKM. This CDR3 has 14 amino acids. The V gene end was trimmed by 5 bases and the J gene end by 5 bases; junction bases not matched to a gene: 7.

The chain uses TRBV6-5 and TRBJ2-2; TRBD1 agrees at 9 bases. The CDR3 runs 14 residues. V trimming: 6 bases; J trimming: 7 bases; junction bases outside the gene matches: 6. Germline CDR1 and CDR2: MNHEY and SVGAGI. CDR3 region: CASRPTGGVGELFF. CDR3 DNA sequence: TGTGCCAGCAGACCTACAGGGGGCGTCGGGGAGCTGTTTTTT.

The V and J genes are TRBV11-2 and TRBJ2-3, with 8 bases fitting TRBD2. Germline assignment: CDR1 SGHAT and CDR2 FQNNGV. CDR3 size: 15 residues. The V and J ends lost 5 bases and 6 bases, in that order; junction bases with no gene match: 10. In DNA, the CDR3 is TGTGCCAGCAGCCGCACGGGGGGGAACAGGGATACGCAGTATTTT. This translates into CASSRTGGNRDTQYF.

The chain carries TRBV2 and TRBJ2-7; D remains ambiguous. Trimming took 1 base from V and 1 from J, leaving 2 bases between them. Germline loops: CDR1 SNHLY, CDR2 FYNNEI. This CDR3 has 12 residues. CDR3 region: CASSEVSYEQYF. In DNA form, the CDR3 reads TGTGCCAGCAGTGAAGTATCCTACGAGCAGTACTTC.

The CDR3 DNA follows: TGTGCCAGCAGGAAACAGGCCCCTTTAGCCAAAAACATTCAGTACTTC. Protein sequence: CASRKQAPLAKNIQYF. The V call is TRBV2, the J call TRBJ2-4, with D perhaps TRBD1 (5 bases). Trimming pared 6 bases from V and 0 bases from J, leaving 15 bases between. Germline assignment: CDR1 SNHLY and CDR2 FYNNEI. This CDR3 spans 16 amino acids. Based on the CDR3 plus reference TRBV2 and TRBJ2-4, the full variable domain is EPEVTQTPSHQVTQMGQEVILRCVPISNHLYFYWYRQILGQKVEFLVSFYNNEISEKSEIFDDQFSVERPDGSNFTLKIRSTKLEDSAMYFCASRKQAPLAKNIQYFGAGTRLSVL.

The chain couples TRBV25-1 to TRBJ2-1, with D unclear. The ends were cut back, 2 bases at V and 14 bases at J, with 13 bases in the middle. The germline gives CDR1 MGHDK, CDR2 SYGVNS. The CDR3 contains 12 residues. CDR3 sequence reads: CASSEGVRRKFF. The CDR3 DNA follows: TGTGCCAGCAGTGAAGGGGTCCGTCGGAAGTTCTTC.

The chain employs TRBV7-3 and TRBJ2-5; 8 nucleotides line up with TRBD1. Germline CDR1 is SGHTA and CDR2 is FQGTGA. The trim removed 5 bases at V and 2 bases at J, leaving 4 bases unmatched. This CDR3 contains 14 residues. CDR3 coding DNA: TGTGCCAGCAGCCCGGACAGGGATCAAGAGACCCAGTACTTC. Protein: CASSPDRDQETQYF.

The rearrangement links TRBV21-1 to TRBJ2-4; the D segment call TRBD1 is taken from the table without a DNA check. TRBV21-1 is marked as a pseudogene. The CDR3 spans 18 residues. The CDR3 bases are TGTGCCAGCAGCAAAGTGAGGAAGGGGCCCCTAACCAAAAACATTCAGTACTTC. Translation gives CASSKVRKGPLTKNIQYF.

The chain carries TRBV4-2 and TRBJ2-7, with 14 bases fitting TRBD2. This CDR3 is built from 16 residues. Germline CDR1 and CDR2: LGHNA and YNFKEQ. Unmatched junction bases numbered 2, after V lost 3 bases and J lost 1 base. The CDR3 here is CASSQGLAGVSYEQYF. The CDR3 coding sequence is TGTGCCAGCAGCCAGGGACTAGCGGGGGTATCCTACGAGCAGTACTTC.

V is TRBV30 and J is TRBJ2-7; TRBD2 is a possible D gene (6 bases). The V gene's germline CDR1 is GTSNPN and CDR2 SVGIG (reference sequence). Trimming removed 0 bases at V and 0 bases at J, with 9 bases between. The CDR3 runs 14 residues. The DNA of the CDR3 is TGTGCCTGGAGTGTAGCGCGGGACTCCTACGAGCAGTACTTC. Protein: CAWSVARDSYEQYF. Complete variable domain (other parts from reference TRBV30 and TRBJ2-7): SQTIHQWPATLVQPVGSPLSLECTVEGTSNPNLYWYRQAAGRGLQLLFYSVGIGQISSEVPQNLSASRPQDRQFILSSKKLLLSDSGFYLCAWSVARDSYEQYFGPGTRLTVT.

On this clone: The junction departs from the called germline gene at one end, perhaps through a read error. The chain combines TRBV4-2 with TRBJ1-1; D call uncertain. CDR1 and CDR2 (germline): LGHNA, YNFKEQ. The CDR3 runs 15 residues. The CDR3 here is CASSQDLLPNAEAFF. CDR3 DNA: TGTGCCAGCAGCCAAGATCTACTGCCGAACGCTGAAGCTTTCTTT.

The chain recombines TRBV25-1 with TRBJ1-2; tentatively, D is TRBD1 (5 bases). Trimming removed 8 bases from V and 5 bases from J, with 18 bases in between. The V gene's germline CDR1 is MGHDK and CDR2 SYGVNS. The CDR3 runs to 14 residues. The CDR3 reads CASGAQGEGYGYTF. CDR3 bases: TGTGCCAGCGGGGCGCAGGGTGAGGGATATGGCTACACCTTC.

The rearrangement joins TRBV6-1 to TRBJ2-2; D tentatively fits TRBD1 or TRBD2 (5 bases each). This CDR3 is built from 16 residues. Trimming stripped 2 bases from V and 4 bases from J, with 14 bases between. Germline-derived CDR1 and CDR2 are MNHNS and SASEGT. CDR3 sequence reads: CASSESGTPVTGELFF. In nucleotides, the CDR3 is TGTGCCAGCAGTGAATCCGGGACCCCTGTCACCGGGGAGCTGTTTTTT.

V and J are TRBV6-1 and TRBJ2-1; 10 nucleotides agree with TRBD2. Germline V CDR1 and CDR2: MNHNS, SASEGT. This CDR3 region has 16 residues. Unmatched junction bases numbered 6, after V lost 3 bases and J lost 4 bases. The CDR3 region is CASSDRVSGGYNEQFF. CDR3 DNA: TGTGCCAGCAGTGATCGGGTTAGCGGGGGGTACAATGAGCAGTTCTTC.

The rearrangement links TRBV28 to TRBJ1-2; 9 bases line up with TRBD1. CDR3 length: 12 residues. Looked up from germline, CDR1 is MDHEN and CDR2 is SYDVKM. Trimming cost V 8 bases and J 2 bases; bases outside gene matches: 0. The CDR3 spells CASGTGNYGYTF. For the CDR3, the DNA is TGTGCCAGCGGGACAGGGAACTATGGCTACACCTTC.

The chain couples TRBV5-4 to TRBJ2-5; a possible D gene is TRBD1 (6 bases). Germline V lookup: CDR1 SGHNT, CDR2 YYREEE (reference sequence). The CDR3 sequence is 15 residues long. The V end was cut by 5 bases, the J end by 1 base, with 15 bases between. The CDR3 sequence: CASRASGVLQETQYF. The CDR3 region has the DNA TGTGCCAGCAGGGCTTCAGGGGTACTCCAAGAGACCCAGTACTTC. The whole variable domain, remainder taken from reference TRBV5-4 and TRBJ2-5, is ETGVTQSPTHLIKTRGQQVTLRCSSQSGHNTVSWYQQALGQGPQFIFQYYREEENGRGNFPPRFSGLQFPNYSSELNVNALELDDSALYLCASRASGVLQETQYFGPGTRLLVL.

This clone has a handful of counts. V and J are TRBV28 and TRBJ2-7, with 12 bases fitting TRBD2. Germline CDR1 and CDR2: MDHEN and SYDVKM. V trimming: 8 bases; J trimming: 1 base; junction bases outside the gene matches: 18. The CDR3 contains 19 residues. Written as DNA, the CDR3 is TGTGCCAGCGATACAATCTTCGCCGGCCTAGCGGGAGGGTCCTACGAGCAGTACTTC. Protein product: CASDTIFAGLAGGSYEQYF.